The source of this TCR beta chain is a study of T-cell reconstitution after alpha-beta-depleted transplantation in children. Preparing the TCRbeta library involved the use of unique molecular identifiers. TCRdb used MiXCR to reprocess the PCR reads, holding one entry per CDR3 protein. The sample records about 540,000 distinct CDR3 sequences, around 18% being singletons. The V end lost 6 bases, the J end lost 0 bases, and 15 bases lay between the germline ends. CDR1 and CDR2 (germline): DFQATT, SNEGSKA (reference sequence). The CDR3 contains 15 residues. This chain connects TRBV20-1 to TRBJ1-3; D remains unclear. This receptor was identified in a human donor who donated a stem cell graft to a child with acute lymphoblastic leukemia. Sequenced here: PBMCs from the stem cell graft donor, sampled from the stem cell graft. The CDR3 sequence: CSAIPPWSSGNTIYF. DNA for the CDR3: TGCAGTGCCATCCCCCCCTGGAGCTCTGGAAACACCATATATTTT.